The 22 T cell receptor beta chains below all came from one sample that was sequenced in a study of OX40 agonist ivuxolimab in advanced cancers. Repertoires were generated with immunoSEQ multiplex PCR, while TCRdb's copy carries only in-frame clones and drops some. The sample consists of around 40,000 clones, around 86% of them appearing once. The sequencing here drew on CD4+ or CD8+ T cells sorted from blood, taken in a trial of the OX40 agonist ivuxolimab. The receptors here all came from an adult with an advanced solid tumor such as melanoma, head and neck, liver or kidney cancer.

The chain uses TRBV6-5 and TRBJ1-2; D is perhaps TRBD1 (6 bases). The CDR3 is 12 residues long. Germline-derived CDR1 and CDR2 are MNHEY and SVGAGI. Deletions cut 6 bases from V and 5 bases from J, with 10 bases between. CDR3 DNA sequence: TGTGCCAGCAGACAGGGAAAATATGGCTACACCTTC. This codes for CASRQGKYGYTF.

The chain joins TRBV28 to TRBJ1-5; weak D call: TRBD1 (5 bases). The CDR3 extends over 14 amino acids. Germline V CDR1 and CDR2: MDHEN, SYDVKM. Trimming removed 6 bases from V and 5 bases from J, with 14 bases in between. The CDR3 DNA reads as TGTGCCAGCAGCCTCAGGGTCTCTGATCAGCCCCAGCATTTT. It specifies CASSLRVSDQPQHF.

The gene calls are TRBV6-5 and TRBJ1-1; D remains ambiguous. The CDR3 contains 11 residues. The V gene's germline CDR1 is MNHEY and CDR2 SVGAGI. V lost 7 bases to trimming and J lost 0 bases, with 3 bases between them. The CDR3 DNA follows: TGTGCCAGCACGTTGAACACTGAAGCTTTCTTT. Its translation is CASTLNTEAFF.

CDR3 DNA: TGTGCCAGCAGAGACCGAGGGGGGGCTATGAACACTGAAGCTTTCTTT. It codes for CASRDRGGAMNTEAFF. V and J are TRBV7-2 and TRBJ1-1, with D perhaps matching TRBD1 (6 bases). Trimming shortened V by 6 bases and J by 0 bases, and 17 bases separated the two germline ends. In germline, CDR1 is SGHTA, CDR2 FQGNSA. The CDR3 is 16 amino acids.

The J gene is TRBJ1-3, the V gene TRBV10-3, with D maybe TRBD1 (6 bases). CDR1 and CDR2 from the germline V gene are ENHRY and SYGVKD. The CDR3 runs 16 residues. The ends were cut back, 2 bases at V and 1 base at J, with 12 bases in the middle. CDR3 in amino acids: CAISEGGDMSGNTIYF. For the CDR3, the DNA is TGTGCCATCAGTGAGGGGGGCGATATGTCTGGAAACACCATATATTTT.

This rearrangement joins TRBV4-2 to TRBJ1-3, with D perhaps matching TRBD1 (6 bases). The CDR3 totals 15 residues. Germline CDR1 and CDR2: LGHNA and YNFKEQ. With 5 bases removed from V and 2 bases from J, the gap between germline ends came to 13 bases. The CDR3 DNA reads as TGTGCCAGCAGCAGAGGGGGGGAGGCTGGAAACACCATATATTTT. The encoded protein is CASSRGGEAGNTIYF.

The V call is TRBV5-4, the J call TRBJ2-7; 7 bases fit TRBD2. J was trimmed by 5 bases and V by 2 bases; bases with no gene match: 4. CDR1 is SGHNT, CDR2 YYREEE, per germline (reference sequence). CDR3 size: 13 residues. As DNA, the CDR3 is TGTGCCAGCAGCTTCCTGGGAGGGGACGAGCAGTACTTC. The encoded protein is CASSFLGGDEQYF.

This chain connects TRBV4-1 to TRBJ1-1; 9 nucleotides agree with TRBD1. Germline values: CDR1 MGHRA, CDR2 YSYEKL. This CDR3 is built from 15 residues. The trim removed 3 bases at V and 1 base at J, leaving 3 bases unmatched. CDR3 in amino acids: CASSHGQGPNTEAFF. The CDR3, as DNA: TGCGCCAGCAGCCACGGACAGGGGCCGAACACTGAAGCTTTCTTT.

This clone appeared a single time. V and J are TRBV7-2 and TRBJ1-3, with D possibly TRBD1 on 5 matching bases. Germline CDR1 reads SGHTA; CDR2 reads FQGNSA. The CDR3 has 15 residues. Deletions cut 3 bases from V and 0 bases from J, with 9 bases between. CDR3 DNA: TGTGCCAGCAGCTTGGGGCCCTCCTCTGGAAACACCATATATTTT. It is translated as CASSLGPSSGNTIYF. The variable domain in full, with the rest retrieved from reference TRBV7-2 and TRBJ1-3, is GAGVSQSPSNKVTEKGKDVELRCDPISGHTALYWYRQSLGQGLEFLIYFQGNSAPDKSGLPSDRFSAERTGGSVSTLTIQRTQQEDSAVYLCASSLGPSSGNTIYFGEGSWLTVV.

The CDR3 DNA sequence: TGCGCCAGCAGCTTGGAGATGGGACAGGGTCATGGCTACACCTTC. It encodes CASSLEMGQGHGYTF. The J gene is TRBJ1-2, the V gene TRBV5-1; 9 positions agree with TRBD1. The CDR3 spans 15 residues. In germline, CDR1 is SGHRS, CDR2 YFSETQ. After removal of 0 bases from V and 6 bases from J, the junction contained 6 bases not matched to a gene.

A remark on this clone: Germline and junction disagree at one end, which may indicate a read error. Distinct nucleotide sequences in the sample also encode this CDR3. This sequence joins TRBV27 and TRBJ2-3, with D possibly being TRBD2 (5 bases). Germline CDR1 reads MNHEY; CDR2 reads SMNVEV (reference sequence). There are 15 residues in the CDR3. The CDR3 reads CASSLLSSPTDTQYF. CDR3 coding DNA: TGTGCCAGCAGCTTATTGTCTAGCCCCACAGATACGCAGTATTTT.

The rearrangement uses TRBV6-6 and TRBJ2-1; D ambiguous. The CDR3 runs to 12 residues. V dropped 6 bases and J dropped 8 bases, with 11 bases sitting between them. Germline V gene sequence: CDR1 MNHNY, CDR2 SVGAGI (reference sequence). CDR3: CASRLSNYEQFF. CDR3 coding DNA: TGTGCCAGCAGATTATCGAACTATGAGCAGTTCTTC.

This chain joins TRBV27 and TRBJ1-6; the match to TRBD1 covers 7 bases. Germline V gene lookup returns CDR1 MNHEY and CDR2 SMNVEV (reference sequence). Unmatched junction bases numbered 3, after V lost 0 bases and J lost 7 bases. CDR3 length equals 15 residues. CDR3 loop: CASSLSTGLNSPLHF. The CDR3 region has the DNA TGTGCCAGCAGTTTATCGACAGGGCTAAATTCACCCCTCCACTTT.

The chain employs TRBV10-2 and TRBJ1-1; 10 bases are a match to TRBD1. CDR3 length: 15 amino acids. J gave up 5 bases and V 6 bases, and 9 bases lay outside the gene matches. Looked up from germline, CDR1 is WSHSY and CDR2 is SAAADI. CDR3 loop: CASRTGGAKETEAFF. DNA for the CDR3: TGCGCCAGCAGGACAGGGGGCGCCAAGGAAACTGAAGCTTTCTTT.

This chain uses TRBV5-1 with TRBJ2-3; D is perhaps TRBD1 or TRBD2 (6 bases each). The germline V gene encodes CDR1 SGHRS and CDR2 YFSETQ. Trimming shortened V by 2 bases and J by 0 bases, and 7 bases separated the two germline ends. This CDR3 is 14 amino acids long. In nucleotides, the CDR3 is TGCGCCAGCAGCTTAGGGGGGAGCACAGATACGCAGTATTTT. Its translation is CASSLGGSTDTQYF.

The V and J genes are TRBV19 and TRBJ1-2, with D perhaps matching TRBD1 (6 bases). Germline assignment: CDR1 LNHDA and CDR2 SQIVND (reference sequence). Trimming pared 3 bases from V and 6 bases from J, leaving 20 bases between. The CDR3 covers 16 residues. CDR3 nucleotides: TGTGCCAGTAGTATCCCGACAGGAATTGATGGCGATGGCTACACCTTC. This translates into CASSIPTGIDGDGYTF.

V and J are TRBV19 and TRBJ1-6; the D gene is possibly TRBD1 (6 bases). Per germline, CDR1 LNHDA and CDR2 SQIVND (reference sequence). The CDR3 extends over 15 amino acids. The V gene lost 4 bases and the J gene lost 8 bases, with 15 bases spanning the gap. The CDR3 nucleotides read TGTGCCAGTAGTACCCTACAGGGAGATGATTCACCCCTCCACTTT. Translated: CASSTLQGDDSPLHF.

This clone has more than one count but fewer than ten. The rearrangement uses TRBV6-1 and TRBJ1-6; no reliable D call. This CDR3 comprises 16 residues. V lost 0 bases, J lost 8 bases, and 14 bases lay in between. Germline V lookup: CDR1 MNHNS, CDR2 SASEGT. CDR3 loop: CASSEALGKGDSPLHF. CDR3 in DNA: TGTGCCAGCAGTGAAGCGTTGGGTAAGGGTGATTCACCCCTCCACTTT.

The CDR3 DNA reads TGTGCCAGCAGTTCAACGGGACCGCTCACAGATACGCAGTATTTT. The encoded protein is CASSSTGPLTDTQYF. The rearrangement joins TRBV11-2 to TRBJ2-3; TRBD1 or TRBD2 may be the D gene (5 bases each). Trimming stripped 6 bases from V and 2 bases from J, with 15 bases between. Per germline, CDR1 SGHAT and CDR2 FQNNGV. This CDR3 contains 15 residues.

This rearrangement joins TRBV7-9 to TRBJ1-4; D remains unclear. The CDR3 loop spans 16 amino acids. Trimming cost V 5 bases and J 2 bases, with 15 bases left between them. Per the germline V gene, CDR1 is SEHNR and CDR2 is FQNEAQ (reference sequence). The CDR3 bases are TGTGCCAGCAGCCCCGGACTAGAAGGGACTAATGAAAAACTGTTTTTT. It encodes CASSPGLEGTNEKLFF. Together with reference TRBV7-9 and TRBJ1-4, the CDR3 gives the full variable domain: DTGVSQNPRHKITKRGQNVTFRCDPISEHNRLYWYRQTLGQGPEFLTYFQNEAQLEKSRLLSDRFSAERPKGSFSTLEIQRTEQGDSAMYLCASSPGLEGTNEKLFFGSGTQLSVL.

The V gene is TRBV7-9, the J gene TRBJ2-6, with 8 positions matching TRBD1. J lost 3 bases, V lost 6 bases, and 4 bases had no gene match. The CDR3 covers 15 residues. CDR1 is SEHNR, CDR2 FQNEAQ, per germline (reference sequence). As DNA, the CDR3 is TGTGCCAGCAGACAGACAGGGGATGGGGCCAACGTCCTGACTTTC. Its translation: CASRQTGDGANVLTF.

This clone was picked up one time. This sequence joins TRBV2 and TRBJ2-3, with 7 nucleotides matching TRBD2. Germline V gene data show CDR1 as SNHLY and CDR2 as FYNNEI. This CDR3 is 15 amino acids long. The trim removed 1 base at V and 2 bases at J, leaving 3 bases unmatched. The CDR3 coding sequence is TGTGCCAGCAGTGAAGGGACTAGATCCACAGATACGCAGTATTTT. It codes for CASSEGTRSTDTQYF.